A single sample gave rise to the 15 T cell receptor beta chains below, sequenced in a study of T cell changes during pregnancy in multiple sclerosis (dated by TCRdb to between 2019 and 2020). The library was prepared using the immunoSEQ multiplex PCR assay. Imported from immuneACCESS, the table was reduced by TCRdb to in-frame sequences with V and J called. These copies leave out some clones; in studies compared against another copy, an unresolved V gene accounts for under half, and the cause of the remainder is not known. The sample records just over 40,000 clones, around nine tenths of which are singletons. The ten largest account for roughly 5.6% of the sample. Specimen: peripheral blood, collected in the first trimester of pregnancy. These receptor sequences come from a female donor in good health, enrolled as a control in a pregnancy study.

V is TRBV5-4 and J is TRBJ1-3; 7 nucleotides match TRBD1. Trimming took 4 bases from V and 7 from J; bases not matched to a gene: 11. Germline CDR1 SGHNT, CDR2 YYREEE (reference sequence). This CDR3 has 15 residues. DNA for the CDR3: TGTGCCAGCAGCCTCCAGGGGGAACGGATGAACACCATATATTTT. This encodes CASSLQGERMNTIYF.

The CDR3 spells CASSSTGEENSPLHF. The DNA of the CDR3 is TGTGCCAGCAGCTCGACAGGGGAAGAGAATTCACCCCTCCACTTT. The V gene is TRBV5-7, the J gene TRBJ1-6; 8 bases align to TRBD1. TRBV5-7 is identified as an open reading frame with a role that is uncertain. J lost 7 bases, V lost 3 bases, and 6 bases had no gene match. The CDR3 is 15 amino acids.

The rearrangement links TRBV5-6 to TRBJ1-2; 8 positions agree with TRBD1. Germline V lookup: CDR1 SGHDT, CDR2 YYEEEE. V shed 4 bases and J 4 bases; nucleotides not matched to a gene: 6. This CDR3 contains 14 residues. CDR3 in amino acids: CASSTGQGRYGYTF. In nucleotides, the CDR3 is TGTGCCAGCAGCACAGGACAGGGACGCTATGGCTACACCTTC.

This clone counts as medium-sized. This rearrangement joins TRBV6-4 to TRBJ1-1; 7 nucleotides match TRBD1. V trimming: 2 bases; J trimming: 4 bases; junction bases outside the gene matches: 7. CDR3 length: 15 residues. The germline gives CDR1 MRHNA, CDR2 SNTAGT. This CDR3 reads CASSDGAGGSTEAFF. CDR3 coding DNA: TGTGCCAGCAGTGACGGGGCAGGGGGAAGCACTGAAGCTTTCTTT.

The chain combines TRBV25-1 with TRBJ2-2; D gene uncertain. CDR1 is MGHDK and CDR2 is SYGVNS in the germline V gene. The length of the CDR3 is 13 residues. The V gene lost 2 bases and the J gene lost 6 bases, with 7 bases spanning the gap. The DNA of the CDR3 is TGTGCCAGCAGTGAACACAATGCCGGGGAGCTGTTTTTT. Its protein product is CASSEHNAGELFF. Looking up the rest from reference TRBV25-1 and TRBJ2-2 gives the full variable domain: EADIYQTPRYLVIGTGKKITLECSQTMGHDKMYWYQQDPGMELHLIHYSYGVNSTEKGDLSSESTVSRIRTEHFPLTLESARPSHTSQYLCASSEHNAGELFFGEGSRLTVL.

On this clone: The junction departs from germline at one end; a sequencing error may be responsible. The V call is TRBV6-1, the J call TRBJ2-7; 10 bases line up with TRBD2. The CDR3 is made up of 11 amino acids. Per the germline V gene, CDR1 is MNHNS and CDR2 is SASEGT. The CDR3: CASGMTSGPPF. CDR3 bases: TGTGCCAGCGGAATGACTAGCGGGCCACCTTTC.

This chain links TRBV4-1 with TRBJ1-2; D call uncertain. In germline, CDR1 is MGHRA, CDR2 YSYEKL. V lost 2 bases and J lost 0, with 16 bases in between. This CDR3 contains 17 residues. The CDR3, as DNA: TGCGCCAGCAGCCAAAGTCTAAGAGGAGAACCTAACTATGGCTACACCTTC. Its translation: CASSQSLRGEPNYGYTF.

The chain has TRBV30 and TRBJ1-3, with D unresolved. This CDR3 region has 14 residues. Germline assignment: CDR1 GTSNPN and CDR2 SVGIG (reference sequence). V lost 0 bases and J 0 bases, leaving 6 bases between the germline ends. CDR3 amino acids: CAWSVPGSGNTIYF. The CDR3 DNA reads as TGTGCCTGGAGTGTACCGGGCTCTGGAAACACCATATATTTT.

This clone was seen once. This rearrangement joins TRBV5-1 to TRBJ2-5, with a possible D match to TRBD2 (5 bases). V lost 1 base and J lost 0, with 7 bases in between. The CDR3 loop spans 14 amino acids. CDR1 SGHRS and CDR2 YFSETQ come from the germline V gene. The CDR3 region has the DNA TGCGCCAGCAGCTTGAGGCGGGACCAAGAGACCCAGTACTTC. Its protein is CASSLRRDQETQYF.

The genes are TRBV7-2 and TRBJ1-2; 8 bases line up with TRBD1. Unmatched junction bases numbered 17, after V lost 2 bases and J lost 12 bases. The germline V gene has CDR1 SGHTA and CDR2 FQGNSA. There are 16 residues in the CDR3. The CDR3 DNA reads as TGTGCCAGCAGCTTAAAAGGGCTGGGACAGGTCGCGAGGGACACCTTC. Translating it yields CASSLKGLGQVARDTF.

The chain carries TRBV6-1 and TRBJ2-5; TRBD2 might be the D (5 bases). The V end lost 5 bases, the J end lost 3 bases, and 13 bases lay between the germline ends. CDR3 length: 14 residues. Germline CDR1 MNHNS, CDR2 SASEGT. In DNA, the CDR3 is TGTGCCAGCAGTCTAGGACTGGTTAAAGAGACCCAGTACTTC. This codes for CASSLGLVKETQYF.

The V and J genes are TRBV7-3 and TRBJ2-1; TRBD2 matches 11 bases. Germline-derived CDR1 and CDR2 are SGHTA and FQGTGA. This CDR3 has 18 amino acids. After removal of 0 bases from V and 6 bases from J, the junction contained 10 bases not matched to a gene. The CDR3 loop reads CASSLTGTSGPRGNEQFF. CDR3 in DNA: TGTGCCAGCAGCTTAACTGGGACTAGCGGTCCCAGGGGCAATGAGCAGTTCTTC.

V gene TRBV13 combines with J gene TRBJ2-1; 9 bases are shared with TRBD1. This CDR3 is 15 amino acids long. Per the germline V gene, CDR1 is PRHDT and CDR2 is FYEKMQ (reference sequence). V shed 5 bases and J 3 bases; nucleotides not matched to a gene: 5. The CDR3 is CASSPRTGDYNEQFF. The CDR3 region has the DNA TGTGCCAGCAGCCCAAGGACAGGGGACTACAATGAGCAGTTCTTC.

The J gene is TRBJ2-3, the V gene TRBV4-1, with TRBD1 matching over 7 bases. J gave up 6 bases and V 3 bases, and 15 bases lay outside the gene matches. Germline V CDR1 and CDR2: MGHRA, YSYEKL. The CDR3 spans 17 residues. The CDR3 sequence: CASSQGERTGGGDTQYF. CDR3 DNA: TGCGCCAGCAGCCAGGGGGAACGGACAGGAGGTGGGGATACGCAGTATTTT.

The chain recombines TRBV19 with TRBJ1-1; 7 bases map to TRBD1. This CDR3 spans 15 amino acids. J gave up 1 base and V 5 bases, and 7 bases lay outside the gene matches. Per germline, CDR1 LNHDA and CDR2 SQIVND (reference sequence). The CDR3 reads CASSVTGTANTEAFF. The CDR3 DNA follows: TGTGCCAGTAGTGTTACCGGGACAGCGAACACTGAAGCTTTCTTT.